Each of the 23 T cell receptor beta chains below was sequenced from the same sample in a study of blood T cells in healthy people across ages. Primers used in a second PCR of roughly 6 to 12 cycles were a sample-barcoded 5' primer and a J-beta primer mix. One entry per CDR3 protein, called by TCRdb with MiXCR from the 5' RACE reads. This sample carries about 1.7 million distinct CDR3 sequences, 28% of them seen once, and the ten largest clones take roughly 8%. The sequenced material came from blood. These receptors all stem from a woman between 25 and 40 years old in good health.

The rearrangement links TRBV11-2 to TRBJ2-4; 8 bases are a match to TRBD1. The germline V gene has CDR1 SGHAT and CDR2 FQNNGV. There are 15 residues in the CDR3. V was clipped by 5 bases and J by 9 bases; unmatched bases: 12. The DNA for the CDR3 is TGTGCCAGCAGCCTCTCGAGACAGGGGAAGGGCATTCAGTACTTC. This encodes CASSLSRQGKGIQYF.

V is TRBV5-1 and J is TRBJ2-1, with D unresolved. Gene TRBJ2-7 matches the end of the DNA better, so the J call may be wrong. Germline V CDR1 and CDR2: SGHRS, YFSETQ. The CDR3 spans 11 residues. Here the CDR3 reads CASRRLEEQYF. The CDR3 DNA is TGCGCCAGCCGGCGGTTGGAAGAGCAGTACTTC.

The chain's CDR3 is CSARTGRDTQYF. DNA for the CDR3: TGCAGTGCTAGGACAGGGAGGGATACGCAGTATTTT. The V call is TRBV20-1, the J call TRBJ2-3; D is possibly TRBD1 (7 bases). Germline CDR1 reads DFQATT; CDR2 reads SNEGSKA (reference sequence). With 3 bases removed from V and 6 bases from J, the gap between germline ends came to 10 bases. The CDR3 is made up of 12 amino acids.

Here the CDR3 reads CASRIETGAAFF. CDR3 bases: TGTGCCAGCAGAATCGAGACAGGTGCAGCTTTCTTT. The chain couples TRBV2 to TRBJ1-1; the D gene is possibly TRBD1 (6 bases). V gave up 6 bases and J gave up 10 bases, with 15 bases separating them. Per germline, CDR1 SNHLY and CDR2 FYNNEI. The CDR3 runs to 12 residues. The variable domain in full, completed from reference TRBV2 and TRBJ1-1, reads EPEVTQTPSHQVTQMGQEVILRCVPISNHLYFYWYRQILGQKVEFLVSFYNNEISEKSEIFDDQFSVERPDGSNFTLKIRSTKLEDSAMYFCASRIETGAAFFGQGTRLTVV.

The chain is built from TRBV6-1 and TRBJ1-1; D unresolved. The germline CDR1 and CDR2 sequences are MNHNS and SASEGT. Trimming removed 7 bases at V and 3 bases at J, with 12 bases between. This CDR3 contains 13 residues. CDR3 sequence reads: CASITSGHTEAFF. CDR3 DNA: TGTGCCAGCATTACGTCGGGCCACACTGAAGCTTTCTTT.

This clonotype came up a few times. V gene TRBV4-1 combines with J gene TRBJ1-5; tentatively, D is TRBD1 (6 bases). This CDR3 contains 17 residues. The V end lost 0 bases, the J end lost 5 bases, and 17 bases lay between the germline ends. Looked up from germline, CDR1 is MGHRA and CDR2 is YSYEKL. CDR3 in DNA: TGCGCCAGCAGCCAAGATCAGCTGGGGGCGCAGTATCAGCCCCAGCATTTT. Its protein is CASSQDQLGAQYQPQHF.

This clonotype was counted only a few times. The rearrangement joins TRBV12-3 or TRBV12-4 to TRBJ1-5, with D unresolved. The V and J ends lost 2 bases and 1 base respectively, with 9 bases between them. The CDR3 is 15 residues long. CDR3 sequence: CASSLRVVSNQPQHF. The CDR3 bases are TGTGCCAGCAGTTTAAGGGTGGTGAGCAATCAGCCCCAGCATTTT.

V usage is TRBV12-3 or TRBV12-4 and J usage is TRBJ2-1, with 11 bases matching TRBD2. With 5 bases clipped from V and 6 bases from J, the junction kept 12 bases outside the gene matches. There are 17 residues in the CDR3. CDR3 region: CASSPASSGGRGNEQFF. CDR3 bases: TGTGCCAGCAGTCCGGCGTCTAGCGGGGGGAGGGGCAATGAGCAGTTCTTC.

The sample holds many counts of this clonotype. The chain combines TRBV15 with TRBJ2-7, with D possibly TRBD1 on 6 matching bases. Germline V gene data show CDR1 as LNHNV and CDR2 as YYDKDF (reference sequence). This CDR3 spans 14 amino acids. Trimming took off 1 base at V and 4 bases at J, with 11 bases between the two ends. The CDR3 DNA follows: TGTGCCACCAGCAGAGGCCAAGGGGGATACGAGCAGTACTTC. It specifies CATSRGQGGYEQYF.

At least ten counts were recorded for this clonotype. The V call is TRBV9, the J call TRBJ2-1; D is undetermined. Germline lookup yields CDR1 SGDLS and CDR2 YYNGEE. CDR3 length: 14 amino acids. The germline V and J ends were trimmed by 3 bases and 6 bases, with 13 bases remaining between them. CDR3 residues: CASSEGSMANEQFF. The CDR3, as DNA: TGTGCCAGCAGCGAAGGCTCAATGGCCAATGAGCAGTTCTTC.

This clonotype was observed a few times. The V call is TRBV20-1, the J call TRBJ2-6; D is uncertain. The germline V and J ends were trimmed by 3 bases and 0 bases, with 21 bases remaining between them. Per germline, CDR1 DFQATT and CDR2 SNEGSKA (reference sequence). CDR3 length: 19 residues. CDR3 nucleotide sequence: TGCAGTGCTAGGACCCCCTTCAGAAATCAGTTCTCTGGGGCCAACGTCCTGACTTTC. The encoded protein is CSARTPFRNQFSGANVLTF.

This clonotype has a single count. The chain carries TRBV29-1 and TRBJ1-1; the D is unclear. The germline V gene encodes CDR1 SQVTM and CDR2 ANQGSEA. The CDR3 has 12 amino acids. Trimming took off 3 bases at V and 7 bases at J, with 12 bases between the two ends. The DNA for the CDR3 is TGCAGCGTTGAGGACGGTTACATTGAAGCTTTCTTT. Its protein is CSVEDGYIEAFF.

This clonotype has at least ten counts. Written as DNA, the CDR3 is TGCAGCGTTAGGGCTAGCGGTGGAAGCTCCTACAATGAGCAGTTCTTC. Translated, it gives CSVRASGGSSYNEQFF. J is TRBJ2-1 and V is TRBV29-1; 7 nucleotides line up with TRBD2. This CDR3 spans 16 amino acids. The V gene end was trimmed by 5 bases and the J gene end by 0 bases; junction bases not matched to a gene: 10. The germline V gene has CDR1 SQVTM and CDR2 ANQGSEA.

There are a few counts of this clonotype. The chain is built from TRBV18 and TRBJ1-2; 10 positions agree with TRBD1. The germline V gene has CDR1 KGHSH and CDR2 LQKENI. With V trimmed by 4 bases and J by 1 base, 9 bases remained unmatched. The CDR3 is 17 amino acids. The DNA of the CDR3 is TGTGCCAGCTCACAGCTGGGACAGGGGACACTTAACTATGGCTACACCTTC. Amino acids: CASSQLGQGTLNYGYTF.

V is TRBV7-6 and J is TRBJ2-2; 8 bases map to TRBD2. The CDR3 totals 17 residues. Germline CDR1 and CDR2: SGHVS and FNYEAQ. The V and J ends lost 1 base and 3 bases, in that order; junction bases with no gene match: 7. CDR3 amino acids: CASSLEAAGEYTGELFF. The CDR3 DNA follows: TGTGCCAGCAGCTTAGAAGCAGCGGGGGAGTACACCGGGGAGCTGTTTTTT.

About this clonotype itself: This may arise from a read error, as a much more abundant clone is one base away. The chain joins TRBV3-1 to TRBJ2-7; no reliable D call. Germline V gives CDR1 LGHDT, CDR2 YNNKEL (reference sequence). The length of the CDR3 is 13 residues. Trimming shortened V by 3 bases and J by 9 bases, and 15 bases separated the two germline ends. CDR3 loop: CASSQENDFGQYF. The DNA of the CDR3 is TGTGCCAGCAGCCAGGAGAACGATTTCGGGCAGTACTTC.

This chain links TRBV5-1 with TRBJ2-3; D might be TRBD1 (6 bases). V lost 0 bases, J lost 0 bases, and 11 bases lay in between. The CDR3 extends over 16 amino acids. Germline CDR1 is SGHRS and CDR2 is YFSETQ. Here the CDR3 reads CASSLVPGVSTDTQYF. CDR3 in DNA: TGCGCCAGCAGCTTGGTGCCAGGGGTCAGCACAGATACGCAGTATTTT.

Comment on this clonotype: A much more abundant neighbour one base away suggests this may be a read error. The rearrangement uses TRBV6-6 and TRBJ2-6; tentatively, D is TRBD2 (5 bases). Trimming shortened V by 8 bases and J by 0 bases, and 11 bases separated the two germline ends. Looked up from germline, CDR1 is MNHNY and CDR2 is SVGAGI (reference sequence). The CDR3 has 15 amino acids. The CDR3: CASCYGGSGANVLTF. CDR3 in DNA: TGTGCCAGCTGCTATGGAGGCTCTGGGGCCAACGTCCTGACTTTC.

A remark on this clonotype: This may stem from a read error, because a much larger clone lies one nucleotide away. The chain uses TRBV3-1 and TRBJ2-5; maybe TRBD1 (5 bases). The J call may be incorrect, as the DNA end agrees better with TRBJ2-7. The CDR3 is 17 residues long. The germline V gene has CDR1 LGHDT and CDR2 YNNKEL (reference sequence). This CDR3 reads CASSLKLTDLSSFEQYF. In nucleotides, the CDR3 is TGTGCCAGCAGCCTAAAACTGACAGACCTATCCTCCTTCGAGCAGTACTTC.

This chain links TRBV5-5 with TRBJ1-5; D not resolved. The CDR3 contains 15 residues. Looked up from germline, CDR1 is SGHKS and CDR2 is YYEKEE (reference sequence). V was pared by 5 bases and J by 1 base, with 13 bases between. The CDR3 region has the DNA TGTGCCAGCAGTCGTCTGGTGGACAGCAATCAGCCCCAGCATTTT. Its protein is CASSRLVDSNQPQHF.

This clonotype was counted at least ten times. The chain carries TRBV12-3 or TRBV12-4 and TRBJ1-2; the match to TRBD1 covers 8 bases. V lost 5 bases to trimming and J lost 7 bases; unmatched junction nucleotides: 9. CDR3 length equals 14 residues. Here the CDR3 reads CASSRSQGAAGYTF. The DNA of the CDR3 is TGTGCCAGCAGTCGATCGCAGGGGGCGGCTGGCTACACCTTC.

This clonotype was recorded many times. The chain has TRBV28 and TRBJ2-7, with D hard to call. The CDR3 extends over 12 amino acids. Germline lookup yields CDR1 MDHEN and CDR2 SYDVKM. V lost 6 bases and J lost 0, with 6 bases in between. In DNA form, the CDR3 reads TGTGCCAGCAGGCAGTACTCCTACGAGCAGTACTTC. Translated, it gives CASRQYSYEQYF. The full variable domain, rest sourced from reference TRBV28 and TRBJ2-7, is DVKVTQSSRYLVKRTGEKVFLECVQDMDHENMFWYRQDPGLGLRLIYFSYDVKMKEKGDIPEGYSVSREKKERFSLILESASTNQTSMYLCASRQYSYEQYFGPGTRLTVT.

The chain joins TRBV18 to TRBJ1-5, with 8 bases lining up with TRBD1. The length of the CDR3 is 14 residues. Germline CDR1 and CDR2: KGHSH and LQKENI. J was trimmed by 5 bases and V by 6 bases; bases with no gene match: 6. The CDR3 region is CASSSTGVDQPQHF. DNA of the CDR3: TGTGCCAGCTCTTCGACAGGGGTCGATCAGCCCCAGCATTTT.